One T cell receptor beta chain is described in this entry. The target antigen is unknown. The data are from a study of T cell responses to AZD1222 COVID-19 vaccine. Broader study findings: White British donors predominated, females outnumbered males, and clonal diversity was possibly underestimated.

V lost 4 bases and J lost 8, with 17 bases in between. Germline assignment: CDR1 LGHDT and CDR2 YNNKEL (reference sequence). This CDR3 has 15 amino acids. This table comes from immunoSEQ multiplex PCR, and its TCRdb copy is limited to in-frame clones, with some not included. The data show about 150,000 clones, approximately 89% seen once. The chain has TRBV3-1 (or the pseudogene TRBV3-2) and TRBJ1-4; possible D gene TRBD1, 6 bases. The TCR comes from an adult in good health. The sample consisted of peripheral blood, taken on day 0 of AZD1222 vaccination. The CDR3 nucleotides are TGTGCCAGCAGCCTCACCGACAGGCCTTCAGAAAAACTGTTTTTT. Its translation is CASSLTDRPSEKLFF.